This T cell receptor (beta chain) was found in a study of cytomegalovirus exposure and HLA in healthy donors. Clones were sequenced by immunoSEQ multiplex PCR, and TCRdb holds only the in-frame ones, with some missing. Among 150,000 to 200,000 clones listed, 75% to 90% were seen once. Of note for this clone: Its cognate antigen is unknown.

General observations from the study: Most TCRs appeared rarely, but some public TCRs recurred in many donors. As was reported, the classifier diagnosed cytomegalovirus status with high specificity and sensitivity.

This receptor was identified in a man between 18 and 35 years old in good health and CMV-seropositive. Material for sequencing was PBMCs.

The CDR3 spells CASSESPTGSSTDTQYF. DNA for the CDR3: TGTGCCAGCAGTGAAAGCCCTACGGGTTCTAGCACAGATACGCAGTATTTT. The V and J genes are TRBV6-1 and TRBJ2-3; D remains ambiguous. V gave up 2 bases and J gave up 0 bases, with 15 bases separating them. This CDR3 has 17 amino acids. Germline lookup yields CDR1 MNHNS and CDR2 SASEGT.